Listed here are 2 T cell receptor beta chains from one sample, sequenced in a study of molecular identifiers for immune sequencing clone quantification. In TCRdb, the PCR reads were re-called with MiXCR into one record per CDR3 protein. Of more than 10,000 distinct CDR3 sequences in the sample, 15% to 20% are singletons; the top ten hold 1.3% to 1.5%. The sample was naive CD8+ T cells from blood, with Jurkat cell RNA spiked in. Subset: FACS-sorted CD8+CD4-CCR7+CD45RA+ naive T cells. These receptors were collected from a human donor in good health. Some libraries in this study had Jurkat cell RNA spiked in.

There are many counts of this clonotype. The gene calls are TRBV6-5 and TRBJ2-3, with 9 bases aligning to TRBD1. Looked up from germline, CDR1 is MNHEY and CDR2 is SVGAGI. Trimming at V came to 0 bases and at J to 2 bases, leaving 6 bases not matched to a gene. The CDR3 consists of 17 residues. The chain's CDR3 is CASSYSGTGILTDTQYF. The CDR3 DNA is TGTGCCAGCAGTTACTCGGGGACAGGGATCCTCACAGATACGCAGTATTTT.

This clonotype counts as medium-sized. V usage is TRBV6-6 and J usage is TRBJ2-2, with no clear D. Germline CDR1 reads MNHNY; CDR2 reads SVGAGI (reference sequence). CDR3 length equals 16 residues. Trimming removed 0 bases at V and 0 bases at J, with 8 bases between. This chain's CDR3 is CASSYSSAANTGELFF. The CDR3 bases are TGTGCCAGCAGTTACTCGTCGGCTGCGAACACCGGGGAGCTGTTTTTT.